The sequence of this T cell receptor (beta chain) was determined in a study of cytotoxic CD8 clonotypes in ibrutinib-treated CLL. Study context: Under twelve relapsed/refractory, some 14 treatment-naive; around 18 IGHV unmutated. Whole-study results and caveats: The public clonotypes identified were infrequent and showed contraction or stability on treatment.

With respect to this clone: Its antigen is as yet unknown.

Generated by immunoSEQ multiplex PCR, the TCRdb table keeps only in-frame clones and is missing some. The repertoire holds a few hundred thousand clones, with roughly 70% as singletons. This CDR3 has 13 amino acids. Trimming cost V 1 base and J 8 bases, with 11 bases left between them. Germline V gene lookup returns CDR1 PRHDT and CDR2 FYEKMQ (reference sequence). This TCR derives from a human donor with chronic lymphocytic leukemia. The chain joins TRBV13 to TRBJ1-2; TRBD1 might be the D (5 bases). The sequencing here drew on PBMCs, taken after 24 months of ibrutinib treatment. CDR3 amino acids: CASSLVGARGYTF. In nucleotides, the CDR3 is TGTGCCAGCAGCTTAGTAGGGGCGCGGGGCTACACCTTC.